The clone carrying this T cell receptor (beta chain) came up once. V was pared by 1 base and J by 0 bases, with 22 bases between. This CDR3 is built from 20 residues. CDR1 is SGHRS and CDR2 is YFSETQ in the germline V gene. The data are from a study of blood T cell repertoires in COVID-19. Overall study: The United States, Italy and Spain provided the acute and convalescent COVID-19 samples. PBMCs, B-cell-depleted T cells, or T cells were the source of the cDNA or gDNA that made up the material.

Original methodology: Quantification of nucleated cells was approximated via reference gene primer amplification. Here immunoSEQ multiplex PCR was the method, and the copy in TCRdb shows in-frame clones only, minus some. V, J and clone size derive from that table, while D and trimming were established from the DNA sequence. Altogether about 220,000 clones are present, less than 85% being singletons, with the ten largest covering approximately 4%. The receptor comes from a woman older than 75 with acute or convalescent COVID-19. This chain links TRBV5-1 with TRBJ2-2; D might be TRBD2 (5 bases). The specimen sequenced was peripheral blood. The CDR3 reads CASSLSGMRTHATNTGELFF. CDR3 DNA: TGCGCCAGCAGCTTGTCGGGGATGAGGACGCACGCCACGAACACCGGGGAGCTGTTTTTT.